These T cell receptor beta chains were read from a single sample in a study of blood T cell repertoires in COVID-19. Data came from immunoSEQ multiplex PCR; TCRdb stores just in-frame clones and leaves some out. Of nearly 200,000 clones listed, 80% to 85% are singletons. Sequencing was carried out using peripheral blood. The receptor source for this set is a human donor in a cohort sampled during active COVID-19. Each CDR3 is given with its conserved first and last residue. The D gene is left open where the match is weak. Only part of the rows carry a size: once, few, many, or a class if the clone is expanded.

v_gene	j_gene	d_gene	abundance	CDR3aa	CDR3nt
TRBV28	TRBJ2-3	-	-	CASRGGGARTDTQYF	TGTGCCAGCAGGGGGGGTGGAGCAAGGACAGATACGCAGTATTTT
TRBV5-1	TRBJ1-2	-	once	CASSLALESIYGYTF	TGCGCCAGCAGCTTGGCCCTGGAGTCGATCTATGGCTACACCTTC
TRBV19	TRBJ2-7	-	-	CASTPGGPSYEQYF	TGTGCCAGTACGCCCGGGGGACCTTCCTACGAGCAGTACTTC
TRBV6-2/TRBV6-3	TRBJ2-3	-	few	CASSYPREPPQF	TGTGCCAGCAGTTACCCCAGGGAACCTCCCCAGTTT
TRBV6-6	TRBJ1-3	-	-	CASSYSISTSGNTIYF	TGTGCCAGCAGTTACTCGATCTCGACTTCTGGAAACACCATATATTTT
TRBV10-3	TRBJ1-3	-	-	CAISESVNSGNTIYF	TGTGCCATCAGTGAGTCTGTCAACTCTGGAAACACCATATATTTT
TRBV11-2	TRBJ1-4	-	-	CASSLTGGKTSKLFF	TGTGCCAGCAGCTTAACCGGTGGAAAAACTAGTAAACTGTTTTTT
TRBV3-1/TRBV3-2	TRBJ2-5	TRBD1	-	CASDRGLQETQYF	TGTGCCAGTGACAGGGGGCTGCAGGAGACCCAGTACTTC
TRBV5-1	TRBJ1-4	-	-	CASSISNSANEKLFF	TGCGCCAGCAGCATTAGTAATTCGGCTAATGAAAAACTGTTTTTT
TRBV7-6	TRBJ1-4	-	many	CASRDEKLFF	TGTGCCAGCCGGGATGAAAAACTGTTTTTT
TRBV30	TRBJ1-6	-	-	CAWAPQGSSYNSPLHF	TGTGCCTGGGCCCCCCAGGGGAGCTCCTATAATTCACCCCTCCACTTT
TRBV5-1	TRBJ1-1	-	-	CASRREGTEAFF	TGCGCCAGCAGACGGGAGGGCACTGAAGCTTTCTTT
TRBV2	TRBJ2-7	TRBD2	-	CASSSTSGRADFDYEQYF	TGTGCCAGCAGTTCGACTAGCGGGAGGGCCGATTTCGACTACGAGCAGTACTTC
TRBV4-2	TRBJ2-2	TRBD2	-	CASSQGLAANTGELFF	TGTGCCAGCAGCCAAGGACTAGCGGCGAACACCGGGGAGCTGTTTTTT